This passage covers 10 T cell receptor beta chains from one sample sequenced in a study of T cell responses to AZD1222 COVID-19 vaccine. Profiled with immunoSEQ multiplex PCR; TCRdb holds only in-frame clones, not every one. The sample includes about 150,000 clones, over 90% of them seen just once. This material consisted of peripheral blood, taken 28 days after the second AZD1222 dose. All receptors come from an adult who received the AZD1222 COVID-19 vaccine.

The gene calls are TRBV4-2 and TRBJ2-1; TRBD2 might be the D (6 bases). The germline V gene encodes CDR1 LGHNA and CDR2 YNFKEQ. V was trimmed by 1 base and J by 7 bases, leaving 11 bases between them. The CDR3 has 14 residues. The chain's CDR3 is CASSQGTTSNEQFF. The CDR3 DNA follows: TGTGCCAGCAGCCAAGGGACGACTAGTAATGAGCAGTTCTTC.

The rearrangement links TRBV6-1 to TRBJ2-2; D is unclear. V lost 0 bases and J lost 3, with 11 bases in between. Germline lookup yields CDR1 MNHNS and CDR2 SASEGT. This CDR3 is 16 amino acids long. In DNA form, the CDR3 reads TGTGCCAGCAGTGAAGCGCGCAGCCCCTACACCGGGGAGCTGTTTTTT. Residues: CASSEARSPYTGELFF.

The CDR3 spells CASSPEGYEQYF. Here the CDR3 DNA reads TGTGCCAGCAGCCCAGAAGGCTACGAGCAGTACTTC. This sequence joins TRBV12-3 or TRBV12-4 and TRBJ2-7; no clear D. V was pared by 6 bases and J by 3 bases, with 9 bases between. The length of the CDR3 is 12 residues.

Worth noting for this clone: With a far larger clone one base away, a read error is the likely cause. V gene TRBV6-6 combines with J gene TRBJ2-7; no reliable D call. The ends were cut back, 6 bases at V and 2 bases at J, with 8 bases in the middle. The CDR3 is made up of 12 amino acids. From germline, CDR1 is MNHNY and CDR2 SVGAGI (reference sequence). In nucleotides, the CDR3 is TGTGCCAGCAGACCGGACCCCTACGAGCAGTACTTC. This gives the protein CASRPDPYEQYF.

The chain employs TRBV5-5 and TRBJ2-7; the D gene is possibly TRBD1 (6 bases). Germline CDR1 reads SGHKS; CDR2 reads YYEKEE (reference sequence). The CDR3 spans 14 residues. The germline V and J ends were trimmed by 4 bases and 2 bases, with 13 bases remaining between them. The CDR3 reads CASSIVGQTYEQYF. DNA for the CDR3: TGTGCCAGCAGCATCGTCGGACAGACCTACGAGCAGTACTTC.

J is TRBJ2-1 and V is TRBV19; 8 bases are a match to TRBD1. The CDR3 extends over 15 amino acids. Trimming took 5 bases from V and 5 from J; bases not matched to a gene: 8. CDR1 is LNHDA, CDR2 SQIVND, per germline (reference sequence). This chain's CDR3 is CASSLRQGPHNEQFF. In DNA form, the CDR3 reads TGTGCCAGTAGTCTCCGACAGGGGCCCCACAATGAGCAGTTCTTC.

The chain carries TRBV11-2 and TRBJ2-7; tentative D call: TRBD2 (6 bases). The V and J ends lost 3 bases and 2 bases respectively, with 14 bases between them. CDR3 length equals 15 residues. Germline V gene lookup returns CDR1 SGHAT and CDR2 FQNNGV. The CDR3 coding sequence is TGTGCCAGCAGCTTCGCCGGGGGTGGAACCTACGAGCAGTACTTC. It yields the protein CASSFAGGGTYEQYF.

The chain couples TRBV27 to TRBJ1-1; D gene uncertain. The CDR3 totals 15 residues. Germline loops: CDR1 MNHEY, CDR2 SMNVEV (reference sequence). The V end was cut by 5 bases, the J end by 2 bases, with 15 bases between. As DNA, the CDR3 is TGTGCCAGCAGTATTTGGAGAATACGAAACACTGAAGCTTTCTTT. This translates into CASSIWRIRNTEAFF.

This clone came up once. The V call is TRBV2, the J call TRBJ2-7; TRBD1 matches 7 bases. CDR3 length equals 12 residues. V lost 7 bases and J lost 5; bases outside the gene matches: 5. Germline values: CDR1 SNHLY, CDR2 FYNNEI. Here the CDR3 reads CASTRTGDEQYF. The CDR3 bases are TGTGCCAGCACTCGGACAGGAGACGAGCAGTACTTC.

Of note for this clone: Additional DNA sequences in this sample encode the identical CDR3. The chain is built from TRBV6-2 or TRBV6-3 and TRBJ2-5, with TRBD2 matching 7 bases. This CDR3 spans 15 amino acids. The J segment lost 0 bases and the V segment lost 5 bases, leaving 6 bases of the junction unmatched. The germline V gene encodes CDR1 MNHEY and CDR2 SVGEGT. CDR3 protein: CASSSLAEYQETQYF. The CDR3 nucleotides read TGTGCCAGCAGTAGTCTAGCGGAGTACCAAGAGACCCAGTACTTC.